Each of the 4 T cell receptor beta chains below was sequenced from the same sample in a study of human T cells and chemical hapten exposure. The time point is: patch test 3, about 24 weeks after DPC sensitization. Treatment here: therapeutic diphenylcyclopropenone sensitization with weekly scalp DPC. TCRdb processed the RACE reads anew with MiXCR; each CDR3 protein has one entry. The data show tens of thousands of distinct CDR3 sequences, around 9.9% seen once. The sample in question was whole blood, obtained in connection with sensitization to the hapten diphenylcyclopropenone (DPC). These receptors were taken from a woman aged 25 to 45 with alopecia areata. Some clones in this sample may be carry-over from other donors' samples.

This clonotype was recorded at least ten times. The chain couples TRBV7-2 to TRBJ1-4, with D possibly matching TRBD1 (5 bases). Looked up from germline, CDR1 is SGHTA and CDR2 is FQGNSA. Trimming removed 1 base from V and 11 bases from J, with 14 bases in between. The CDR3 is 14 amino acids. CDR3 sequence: CASSLEAGRGKLFF. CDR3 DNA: TGTGCCAGCAGCTTAGAGGCAGGGAGAGGTAAACTGTTTTTT.

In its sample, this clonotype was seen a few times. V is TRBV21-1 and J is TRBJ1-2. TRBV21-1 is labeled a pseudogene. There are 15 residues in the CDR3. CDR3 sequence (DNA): TGTGCCAGCAGCAAAAGGGCCGGGGACTCCTATGGCTACACCTTC. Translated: CASSKRAGDSYGYTF.

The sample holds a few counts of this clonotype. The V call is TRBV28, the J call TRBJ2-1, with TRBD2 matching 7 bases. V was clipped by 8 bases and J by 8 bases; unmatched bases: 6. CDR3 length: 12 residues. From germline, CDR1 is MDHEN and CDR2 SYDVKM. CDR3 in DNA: TGTGCCAGCCTCTCGCGGGGGTATGAGCAGTTCTTC. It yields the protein CASLSRGYEQFF.

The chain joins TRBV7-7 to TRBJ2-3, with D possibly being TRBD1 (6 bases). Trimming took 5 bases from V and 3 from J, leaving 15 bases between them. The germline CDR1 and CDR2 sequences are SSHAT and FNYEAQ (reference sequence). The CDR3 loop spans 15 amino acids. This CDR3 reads CASSPRTDRTDTQYF. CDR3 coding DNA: TGTGCCAGCAGCCCAAGGACAGACAGGACAGATACGCAGTATTTT.